This TCR beta chain was captured by sequencing in a study of identical twins. TCRdb reprocessed the 5' RACE reads via MiXCR and lists one record per CDR3 protein. The data hold 1.5 million to 2 million distinct CDR3 sequences, with around 33% observed a single time. V was pared by 3 bases and J by 6 bases, with 15 bases between. The germline V gene encodes CDR1 LGHNA and CDR2 YNFKEQ. The CDR3 has 15 amino acids. Broader study findings: Twins showed weaker excess sharing in their beta out-of-frame sequences. Low generation-probability sequences were in excess among twin-shared out-of-frame alpha sequences. Cross-sectional statistical analysis, not tracking of the same donors, underpinned the conclusions.

This clonotype was seen many times. Its antigen is not identified. The source is a newborn girl in good health. Sequenced input: cord blood. The gene calls are TRBV4-2 and TRBJ2-4; perhaps TRBD2 as D (6 bases). CDR3 nucleotide sequence: TGTGCCAGCAGCCATTCGATAGCGGACGGAAACATTCAGTACTTC. Translating it yields CASSHSIADGNIQYF.